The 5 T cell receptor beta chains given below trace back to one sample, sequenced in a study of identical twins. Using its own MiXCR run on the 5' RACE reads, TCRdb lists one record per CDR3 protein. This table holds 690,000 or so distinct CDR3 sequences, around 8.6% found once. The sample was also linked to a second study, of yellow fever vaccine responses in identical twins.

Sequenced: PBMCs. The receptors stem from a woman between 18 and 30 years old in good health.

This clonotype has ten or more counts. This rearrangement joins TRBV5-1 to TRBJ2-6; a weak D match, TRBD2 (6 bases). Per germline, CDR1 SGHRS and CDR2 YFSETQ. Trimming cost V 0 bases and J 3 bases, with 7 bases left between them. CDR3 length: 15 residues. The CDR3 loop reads CASSLVGSGANVLTF. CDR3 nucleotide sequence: TGCGCCAGCAGCTTGGTCGGGAGTGGGGCCAACGTCCTGACTTTC.

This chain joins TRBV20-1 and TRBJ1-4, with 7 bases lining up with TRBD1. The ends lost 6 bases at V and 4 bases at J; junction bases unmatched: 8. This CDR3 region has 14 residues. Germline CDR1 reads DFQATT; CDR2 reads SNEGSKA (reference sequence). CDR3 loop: CSAPVGQYNEKLFF. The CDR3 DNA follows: TGCAGTGCCCCGGTGGGACAGTATAATGAAAAACTGTTTTTT.

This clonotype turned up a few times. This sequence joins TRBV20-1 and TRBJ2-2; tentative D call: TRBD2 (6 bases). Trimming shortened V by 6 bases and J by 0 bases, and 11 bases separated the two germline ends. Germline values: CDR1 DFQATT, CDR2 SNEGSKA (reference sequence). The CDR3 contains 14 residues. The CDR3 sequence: CSAGAGTNTGELFF. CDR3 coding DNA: TGCAGTGCGGGAGCGGGCACGAACACCGGGGAGCTGTTTTTT.

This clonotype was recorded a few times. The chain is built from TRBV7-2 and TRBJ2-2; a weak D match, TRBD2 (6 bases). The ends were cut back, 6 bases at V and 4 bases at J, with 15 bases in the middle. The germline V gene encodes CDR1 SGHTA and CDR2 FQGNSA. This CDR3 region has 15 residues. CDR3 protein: CASRPSDGGTGELFF. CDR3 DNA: TGTGCCAGCAGACCCTCGGACGGGGGCACCGGGGAGCTGTTTTTT.

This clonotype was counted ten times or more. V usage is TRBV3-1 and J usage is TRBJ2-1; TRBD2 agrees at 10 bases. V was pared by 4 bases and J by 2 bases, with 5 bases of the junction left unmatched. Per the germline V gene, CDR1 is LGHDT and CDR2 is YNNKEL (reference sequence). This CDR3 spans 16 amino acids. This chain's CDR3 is CASSRELAGPYNEQFF. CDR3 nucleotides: TGTGCCAGCAGCCGCGAACTAGCGGGACCCTACAATGAGCAGTTCTTC.